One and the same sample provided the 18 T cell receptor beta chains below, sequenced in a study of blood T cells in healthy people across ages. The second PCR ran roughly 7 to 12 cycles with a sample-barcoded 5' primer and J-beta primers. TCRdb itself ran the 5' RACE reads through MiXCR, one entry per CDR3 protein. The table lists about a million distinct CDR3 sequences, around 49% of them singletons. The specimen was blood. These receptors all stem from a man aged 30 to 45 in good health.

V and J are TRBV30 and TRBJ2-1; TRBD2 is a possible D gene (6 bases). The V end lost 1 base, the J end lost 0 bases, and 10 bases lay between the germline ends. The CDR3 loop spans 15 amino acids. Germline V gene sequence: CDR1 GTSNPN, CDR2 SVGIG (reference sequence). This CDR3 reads CAWSEGRGSYNEQFF. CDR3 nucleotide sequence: TGTGCCTGGAGTGAAGGGCGGGGCTCCTACAATGAGCAGTTCTTC.

The CDR3 protein is CASSLGTSGGAYEQYF. In DNA form, the CDR3 reads TGTGCCAGCAGCTTAGGGACTAGCGGGGGAGCCTACGAGCAGTACTTC. The chain carries TRBV7-9 and TRBJ2-7; TRBD2 aligns across 13 bases. The V segment lost 1 base and the J segment 2 bases; nucleotides outside the gene matches: 2. CDR1 is SEHNR and CDR2 is FQNEAQ in the germline V gene (reference sequence). This CDR3 has 16 amino acids.

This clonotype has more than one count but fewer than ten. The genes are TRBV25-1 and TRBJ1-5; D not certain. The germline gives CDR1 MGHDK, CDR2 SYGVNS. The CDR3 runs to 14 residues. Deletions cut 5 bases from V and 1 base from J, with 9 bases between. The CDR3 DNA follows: TGTGCCAGCAGTCACGTTGGGAGCAATCAGCCCCAGCATTTT. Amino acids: CASSHVGSNQPQHF. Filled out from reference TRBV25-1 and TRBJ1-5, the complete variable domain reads EADIYQTPRYLVIGTGKKITLECSQTMGHDKMYWYQQDPGMELHLIHYSYGVNSTEKGDLSSESTVSRIRTEHFPLTLESARPSHTSQYLCASSHVGSNQPQHFGDGTRLSIL.

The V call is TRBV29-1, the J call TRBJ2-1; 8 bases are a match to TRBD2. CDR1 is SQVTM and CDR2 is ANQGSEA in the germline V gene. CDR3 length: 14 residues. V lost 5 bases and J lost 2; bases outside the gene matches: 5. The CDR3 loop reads CSVSGSSTYNEQFF. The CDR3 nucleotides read TGCAGCGTTAGCGGGAGTTCCACCTACAATGAGCAGTTCTTC.

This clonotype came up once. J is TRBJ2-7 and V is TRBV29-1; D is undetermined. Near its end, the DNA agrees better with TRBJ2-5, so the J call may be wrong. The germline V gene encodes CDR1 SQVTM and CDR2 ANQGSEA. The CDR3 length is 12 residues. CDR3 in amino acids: CSVRALSKTQYF. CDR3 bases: TGCAGCGTTCGGGCCCTTAGTAAGACCCAGTACTTC.

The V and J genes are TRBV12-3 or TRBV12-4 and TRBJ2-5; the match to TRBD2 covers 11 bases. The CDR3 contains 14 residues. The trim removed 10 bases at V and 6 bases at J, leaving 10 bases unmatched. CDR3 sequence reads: CAKALAGGPKTQYF. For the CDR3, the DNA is TGTGCCAAGGCTTTAGCGGGGGGGCCGAAGACCCAGTACTTC.

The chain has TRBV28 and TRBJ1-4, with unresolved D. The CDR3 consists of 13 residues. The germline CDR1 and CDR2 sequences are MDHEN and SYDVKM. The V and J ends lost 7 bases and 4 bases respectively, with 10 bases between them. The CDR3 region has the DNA TGTGCCAGCACCACATCCGTTAATGAAAAACTGTTTTTT. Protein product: CASTTSVNEKLFF.

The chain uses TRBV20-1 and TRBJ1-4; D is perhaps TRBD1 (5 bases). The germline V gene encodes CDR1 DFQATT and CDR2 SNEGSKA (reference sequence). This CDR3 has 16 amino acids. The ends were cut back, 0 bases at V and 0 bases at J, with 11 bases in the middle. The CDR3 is CSAREDWGATNEKLFF. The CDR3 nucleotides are TGCAGTGCTAGAGAGGATTGGGGGGCAACTAATGAAAAACTGTTTTTT.

The CDR3 DNA is TGTGCCACCAGCAGAAAGGACAGGGGCGAGACCCAGTACTTC. This codes for CATSRKDRGETQYF. V and J are TRBV15 and TRBJ2-5; 9 nucleotides line up with TRBD1. V was clipped by 2 bases and J by 5 bases; unmatched bases: 3. From germline, CDR1 is LNHNV and CDR2 YYDKDF (reference sequence). There are 14 residues in the CDR3.

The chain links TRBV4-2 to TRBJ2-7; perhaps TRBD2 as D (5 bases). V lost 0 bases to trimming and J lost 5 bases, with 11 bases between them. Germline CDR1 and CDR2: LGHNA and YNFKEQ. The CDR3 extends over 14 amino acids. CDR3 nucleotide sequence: TGTGCCAGCAGCCAAGATCACGGGGTGAACGAGCAGTACTTC. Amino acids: CASSQDHGVNEQYF.

CDR3 in DNA: TGTGCCAGCAGCTCAGAACCGGGACCGGGAAGCCCGAATTCACCCCTCCACTTT. Translation: CASSSEPGPGSPNSPLHF. The rearrangement joins TRBV5-5 to TRBJ1-6; a weak D match, TRBD1 (5 bases). Germline V gene lookup returns CDR1 SGHKS and CDR2 YYEKEE (reference sequence). CDR3 length equals 18 residues. Trimming removed 3 bases from V and 7 bases from J, with 23 bases in between.

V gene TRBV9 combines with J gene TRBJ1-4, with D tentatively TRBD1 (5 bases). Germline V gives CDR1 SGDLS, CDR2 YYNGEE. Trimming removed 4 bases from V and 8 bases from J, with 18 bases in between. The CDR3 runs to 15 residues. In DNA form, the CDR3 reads TGTGCCAGCAGCAGGGCGGGGGGACCCATCGAAAAACTGTTTTTT. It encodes CASSRAGGPIEKLFF.

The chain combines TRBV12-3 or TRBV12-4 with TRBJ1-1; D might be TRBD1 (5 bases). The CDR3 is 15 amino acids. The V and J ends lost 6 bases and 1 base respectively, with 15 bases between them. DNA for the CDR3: TGTGCCAGCAGCCGGCTTGGGGGGACGAACACTGAAGCTTTCTTT. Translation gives CASSRLGGTNTEAFF.

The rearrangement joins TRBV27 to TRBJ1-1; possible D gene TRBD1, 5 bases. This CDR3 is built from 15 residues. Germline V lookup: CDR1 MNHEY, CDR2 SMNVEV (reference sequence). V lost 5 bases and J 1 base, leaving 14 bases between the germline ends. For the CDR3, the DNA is TGTGCCAGCAGTCTAGGGGTCAGGTCGAACACTGAAGCTTTCTTT. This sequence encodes CASSLGVRSNTEAFF.

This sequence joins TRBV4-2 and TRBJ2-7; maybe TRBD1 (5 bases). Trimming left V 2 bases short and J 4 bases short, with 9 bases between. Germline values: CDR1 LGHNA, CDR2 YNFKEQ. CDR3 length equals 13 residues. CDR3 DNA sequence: TGTGCCAGCAGCCAACCGACAGATTACGAGCAGTACTTC. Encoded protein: CASSQPTDYEQYF.

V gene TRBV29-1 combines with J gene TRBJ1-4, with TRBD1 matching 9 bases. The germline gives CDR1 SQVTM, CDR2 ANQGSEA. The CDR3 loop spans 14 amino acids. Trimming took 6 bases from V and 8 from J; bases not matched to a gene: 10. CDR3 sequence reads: CSVRTGGAREKLFF. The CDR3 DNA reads TGCAGCGTCAGAACAGGGGGCGCAAGGGAAAAACTGTTTTTT. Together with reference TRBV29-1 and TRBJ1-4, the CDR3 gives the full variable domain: SAVISQKPSRDICQRGTSLTIQCQVDSQVTMMFWYRQQPGQSLTLIATANQGSEATYESGFVIDKFPISRPNLTFSTLTVSNMSPEDSSIYLCSVRTGGAREKLFFGSGTQLSVL.

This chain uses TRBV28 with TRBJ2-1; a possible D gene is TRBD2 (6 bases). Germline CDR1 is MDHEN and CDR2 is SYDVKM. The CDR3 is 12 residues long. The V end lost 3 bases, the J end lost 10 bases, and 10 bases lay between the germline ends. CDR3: CASSLEGLEQFF. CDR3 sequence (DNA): TGTGCCAGCAGTTTGGAGGGGCTCGAGCAGTTCTTC.

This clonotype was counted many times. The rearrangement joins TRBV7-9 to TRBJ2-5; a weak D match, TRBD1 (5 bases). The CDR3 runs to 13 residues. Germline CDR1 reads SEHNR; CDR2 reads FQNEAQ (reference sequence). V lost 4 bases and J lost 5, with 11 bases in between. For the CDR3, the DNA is TGTGCCAGCAGCTCCAGGGATTTTGAGACCCAGTACTTC. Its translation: CASSSRDFETQYF.